This record covers a single T cell receptor beta chain. Seattle cases were enrolled at active infection and followed longitudinally. These data belong to a study of blood T cell repertoires in COVID-19. Looking at the study overall: The United States, Italy and Spain provided the acute and convalescent COVID-19 samples. In each case, the material was cDNA or gDNA derived from T cells, B-cell-depleted T cells, or PBMCs.

Trimming took 6 bases from V and 1 from J, leaving 16 bases between them. The germline gives CDR1 LNHDA, CDR2 SQIVND (reference sequence). The CDR3 sequence is 15 residues long. Source study methods: Quantification of nucleated cells was approximated via reference gene primer amplification. Produced via immunoSEQ multiplex PCR; TCRdb's table is partial and in-frame only. From that table come the V and J calls and clone size; the DNA was used to work out D and trimming. Among a few hundred thousand clones, 90% were seen once, and the ten largest hold 2.1%. The TCR comes from a woman aged 60 to 75 with COVID-19, enrolled during active disease. The chain links TRBV19 to TRBJ2-7; D is perhaps TRBD2 (5 bases). Specimen: peripheral blood. DNA of the CDR3: TGTGCCAGTAGCACTGCCTTCCGCGGGTCCTACGAGCAGTACTTC. Amino acids: CASSTAFRGSYEQYF.